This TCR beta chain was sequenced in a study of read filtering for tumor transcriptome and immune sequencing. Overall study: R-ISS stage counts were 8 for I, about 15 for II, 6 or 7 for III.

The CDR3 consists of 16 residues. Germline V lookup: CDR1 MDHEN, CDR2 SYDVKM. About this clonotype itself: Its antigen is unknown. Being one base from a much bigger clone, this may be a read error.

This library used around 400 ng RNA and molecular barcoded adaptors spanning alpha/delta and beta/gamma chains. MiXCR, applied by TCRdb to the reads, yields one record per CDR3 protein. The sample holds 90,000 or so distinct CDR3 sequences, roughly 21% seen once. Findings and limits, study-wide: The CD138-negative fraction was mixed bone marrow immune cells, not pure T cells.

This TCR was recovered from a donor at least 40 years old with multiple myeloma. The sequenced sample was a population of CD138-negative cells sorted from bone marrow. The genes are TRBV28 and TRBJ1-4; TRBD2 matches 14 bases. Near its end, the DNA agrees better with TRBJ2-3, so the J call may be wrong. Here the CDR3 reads CASGSLGLAGGYTQYF. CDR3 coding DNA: TGTGCCAGCGGTTCCCTAGGACTAGCGGGGGGATATACGCAGTATTTT.